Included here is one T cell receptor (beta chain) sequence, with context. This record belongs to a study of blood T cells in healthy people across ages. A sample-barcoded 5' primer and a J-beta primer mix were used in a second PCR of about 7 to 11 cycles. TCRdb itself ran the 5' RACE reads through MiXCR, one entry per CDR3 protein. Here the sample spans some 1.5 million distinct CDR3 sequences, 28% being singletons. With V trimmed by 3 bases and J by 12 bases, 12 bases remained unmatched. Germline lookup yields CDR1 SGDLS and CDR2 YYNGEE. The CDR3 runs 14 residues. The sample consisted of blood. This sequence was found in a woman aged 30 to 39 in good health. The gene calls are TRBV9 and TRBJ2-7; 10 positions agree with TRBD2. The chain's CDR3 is CASSDVPSGGARYF. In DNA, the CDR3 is TGTGCCAGCAGCGACGTACCCAGCGGGGGGGCTCGGTACTTC.